This T cell receptor beta chain derives from a study of T cell responses to AZD1222 COVID-19 vaccine. The table came from immunoSEQ multiplex PCR; TCRdb's copy has only in-frame clones and leaves some out. The sample lists 250,000 to 300,000 clones; about 94% were seen once. For this clone: Its specificity is not known.

Findings and caveats of the study: None of the repertoires were sampled until the peak T cell response had passed. Breadth and depth of Spike-specific TCRs rose after two AZD1222 doses. Vaccine-associated CD4 TCRs spanned spike, dominant at 160-218 and 743-854.

Trimming left V 5 bases short and J 8 bases short, with 13 bases between. This CDR3 region has 13 residues. The germline gives CDR1 MNHNY, CDR2 SVGAGI (reference sequence). Some second doses came at about 4 weeks and others at about 12 weeks; these were pooled. The receptor comes from an adult who received the AZD1222 COVID-19 vaccine. J is TRBJ2-1 and V is TRBV6-6; D gene ambiguous. Here the sequenced sample was peripheral blood, taken 28 days after the second AZD1222 dose. DNA of the CDR3: TGTGCCAGCAGTCCCCTGTTGAGGTATGAGCAGTTCTTC. This gives the protein CASSPLLRYEQFF.